Listed below are T cell receptor beta chains from one sample, sequenced in a study of T-cell reconstitution after alpha-beta-depleted transplantation in children. TCRdb analysed the PCR reads with MiXCR anew, one entry per CDR3 protein. The sample holds about 58,000 distinct CDR3 sequences, 44% seen once. The starting material was PBMCs, mostly from graft donor cells, obtained 360 days after TCRalphabeta/CD19-depleted stem cell transplant. These receptors were collected from a male patient between 10 and 17 years old who had a stem cell transplant for acute lymphoblastic leukemia, so the T cells may come from the graft donor. Each CDR3 is given with its conserved first and last residue.

v_gene	CDR3aa
TRBV4-2	CASSLQSGTVTYTQYF
TRBV7-2	CASSHQPDTDTQYF
TRBV5-1	CASSPLDSSGEQFF
TRBV9	CASRANGNTEAFF
TRBV6-5	CASSYSGLATYNEQFF
TRBV29-1	CSVVRGIGTEAFF
TRBV12-3/TRBV12-4	CASSPGQGPGEKLFF
TRBV5-1	CASSLSQGGPSVQQYF
TRBV20-1	CSAFQREKLTGELFF
TRBV5-1	CASSLGAPRREKLFF
TRBV6-5	CASSYPGQGGTEAFF
TRBV6-2/TRBV6-3	CASGELGVAQYF
TRBV12-3/TRBV12-4	CASSHRGLAYEQYF
TRBV27	CASSLSPKPYEQYF
TRBV5-1	CASSLSGGHNEQFF
TRBV7-2	CASSLERPQPQHF
TRBV6-1	CASSPRERGYNEQFF
TRBV10-2	CASSTDPGNTIYF
TRBV9	CASSVGMDRATGYTF
TRBV4-3	CASSLGASYYGYTF
TRBV7-2	CASSLDEGTRGNEQYF
TRBV20-1	CSARPLASGSEQFF
TRBV7-9	CASTWDRTGGDTQYF
TRBV19	CASGPGTGSTDTQYF
TRBV7-3	CASFRLAGGSQETQYF
TRBV5-1	CASSLTSGEQFF
TRBV27	CASSPRQGPYNEQFF
TRBV27	CASSQTGGNNEQFF
TRBV27	CASSFTDWYNEQFF
TRBV12-3/TRBV12-4	CASSLSDRVAGELFF
TRBV21-1	CASSKGQIHTDTQYF
TRBV5-1	CASSSRTGLEQETQYF
TRBV29-1	CSVKPGLPSYNEQFF
TRBV2	CASSEGETFGYEQYF
TRBV18	CASSPGSEQYF
TRBV7-9	CASSLVTGVTEAFF
TRBV14	CASSVQGSSYNEQFF
TRBV20-1	CSSNEGDRVYGYTF
TRBV11-2	CASSLLGTNYNEQFF
TRBV9	CASSAKQGNEQYF
TRBV4-2	CASSQAPFRQRPSGANVLTF
TRBV28	CASSSLGQGVKAGAHEQFF